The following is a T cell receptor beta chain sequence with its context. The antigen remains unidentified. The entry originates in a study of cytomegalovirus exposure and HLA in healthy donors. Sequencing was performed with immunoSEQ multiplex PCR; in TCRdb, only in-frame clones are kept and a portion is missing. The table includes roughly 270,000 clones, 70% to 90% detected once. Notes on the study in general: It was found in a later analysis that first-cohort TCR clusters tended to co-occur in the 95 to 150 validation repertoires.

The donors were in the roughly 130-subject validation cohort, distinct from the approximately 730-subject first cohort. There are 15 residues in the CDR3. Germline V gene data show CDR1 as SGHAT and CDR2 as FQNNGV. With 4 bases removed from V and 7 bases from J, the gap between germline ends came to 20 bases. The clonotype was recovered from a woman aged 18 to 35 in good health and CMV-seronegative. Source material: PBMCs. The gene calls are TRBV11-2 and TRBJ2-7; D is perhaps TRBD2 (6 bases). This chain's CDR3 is CASSSSDRFAGEQYF. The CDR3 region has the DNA TGTGCCAGCAGCTCATCGGACCGATTCGCGGGGGAGCAGTACTTC.